This is a list of T cell receptor beta chains from one sample in a study of long-term antiretroviral therapy in people with HIV. Only in-frame clones appear in the TCRdb table, and some are missing; sequencing was by immunoSEQ multiplex PCR. The sample consists of 40,000 or so clones, 75% to 90% of them appearing once. The sequencing used unsorted PBMCs, collected 1 year after starting antiretroviral therapy. The receptors shown here come from a man in his late teens or twenties with HIV. The CDR3 runs from the conserved cysteine through the conserved F or W. A D gene is named only where the DNA matches it firmly. Clone size is stated in some rows and not others, as once, few, many or a class when expanded.

CDR3 protein: CASSPDRGGETQYF
CDR3 DNA: TGTGCCAGCAGCCCGGACAGGGGAGGCGAGACCCAGTACTTC
D gene: TRBD1
V gene: TRBV11-3
clone size: .
J gene: TRBJ2-5

CDR3 protein: CATSRGGWDSANNQPQHF
CDR3 DNA: TGTGCCACCAGCAGAGGTGGTTGGGACAGCGCGAACAATCAGCCCCAGCATTTT
D gene: TRBD1
V gene: TRBV15
clone size: once
J gene: TRBJ1-5

CDR3 protein: CASSLEGKVQESSTDTQYF
CDR3 DNA: TGTGCCAGCAGTTTGGAGGGAAAGGTCCAAGAGTCTAGCACAGATACGCAGTATTTT
D gene: .
V gene: TRBV28
clone size: once
J gene: TRBJ2-3

CDR3 protein: CAIWTGRYGYTF
CDR3 DNA: TGTGCCATTTGGACAGGGAGATATGGCTACACCTTC
D gene: TRBD1
V gene: TRBV27
clone size: .
J gene: TRBJ1-2

CDR3 protein: CASSLVAFQETQYF
CDR3 DNA: TGTGCCAGCAGCTTAGTAGCGTTCCAAGAGACCCAGTACTTC
D gene: .
V gene: TRBV7-9
clone size: .
J gene: TRBJ2-5

CDR3 protein: CASSLGWGDLEAFF
CDR3 DNA: TGTGCCAGCAGCTTAGGCTGGGGGGACCTTGAAGCTTTCTTT
D gene: .
V gene: TRBV11-1
clone size: .
J gene: TRBJ1-1

CDR3 protein: CASSNLRDRSDTQYF
CDR3 DNA: TGTGCCAGCAGCAACCTTCGGGACAGATCAGATACGCAGTATTTT
D gene: TRBD1
V gene: TRBV9
clone size: .
J gene: TRBJ2-3

CDR3 protein: CASSLGGRELFF
CDR3 DNA: TGTGCCAGCAGCCTAGGGGGGCGGGAGCTGTTTTTT
D gene: .
V gene: TRBV27
clone size: few
J gene: TRBJ2-2

CDR3 protein: CASSLGGTSGVTYEQYF
CDR3 DNA: TGTGCCAGCAGCTTAGGGGGGACTAGCGGGGTTACCTACGAGCAGTACTTC
D gene: TRBD2
V gene: TRBV7-9
clone size: .
J gene: TRBJ2-7

CDR3 protein: CASSPGQGAYEQYF
CDR3 DNA: TGTGCCAGCAGCCCGGGACAGGGAGCCTACGAGCAGTACTTC
D gene: TRBD1
V gene: TRBV27
clone size: few
J gene: TRBJ2-7

CDR3 protein: CASSLRGPQETQYF
CDR3 DNA: TGTGCCAGCAGCCTCCGGGGCCCCCAAGAGACCCAGTACTTC
D gene: .
V gene: TRBV11-2
clone size: .
J gene: TRBJ2-5

CDR3 protein: CASSEVARGRNEQFF
CDR3 DNA: TGTGCCAGCAGTGAAGTAGCGAGGGGCCGCAATGAGCAGTTCTTC
D gene: .
V gene: TRBV6-1
clone size: .
J gene: TRBJ2-1

CDR3 protein: CASSVSQNTEAFF
CDR3 DNA: TGTGCCAGCAGTGTCAGTCAGAACACTGAAGCTTTCTTT
D gene: .
V gene: TRBV6-5
clone size: .
J gene: TRBJ1-1

CDR3 protein: CASRVLGLAGNNEQFF
CDR3 DNA: TGTGCCAGCAGGGTCCTCGGACTAGCGGGAAACAATGAGCAGTTCTTC
D gene: TRBD2
V gene: TRBV5-4
clone size: .
J gene: TRBJ2-1

CDR3 protein: CASSIRPLNTEAFF
CDR3 DNA: TGTGCCAGTAGTATACGACCGTTGAACACTGAAGCTTTCTTT
D gene: .
V gene: TRBV19
clone size: few
J gene: TRBJ1-1

CDR3 protein: CASSLQGQGTGELFF
CDR3 DNA: TGTGCCAGCAGCTTACAGGGACAGGGCACCGGGGAGCTGTTTTTT
D gene: TRBD1
V gene: TRBV11-3
clone size: .
J gene: TRBJ2-2

CDR3 protein: CASSLGFSSYEQYF
CDR3 DNA: TGTGCCAGCAGTTTAGGGTTTAGCTCCTACGAGCAGTACTTC
D gene: .
V gene: TRBV28
clone size: .
J gene: TRBJ2-7

CDR3 protein: CASSQDQGPYEQYF
CDR3 DNA: TGCGCCAGCAGCCAAGATCAGGGGCCCTACGAGCAGTACTTC
D gene: .
V gene: TRBV4-3
clone size: .
J gene: TRBJ2-7

CDR3 protein: CASRLLWETQYF
CDR3 DNA: TGCGCCAGCAGGCTATTATGGGAGACCCAGTACTTC
D gene: .
V gene: TRBV5-1
clone size: .
J gene: TRBJ2-5